This T cell receptor beta chain was documented in a study of T cell responses to AZD1222 COVID-19 vaccine. Study observations and caveats: Clonal diversity was possibly underestimated; the donors were predominantly white British and more often female. At baseline, just a handful of AZD1222 recipients tested seropositive.

Recipients boosted at about 4 weeks or about 12 weeks are pooled. Some clones are missing from TCRdb's copy, which holds only in-frame ones; the method was immunoSEQ multiplex PCR. The sample holds approximately 140,000 clones, around 90% seen once. A remark on this clone: As yet, its antigen is unknown.

This TCR came from an adult who received the AZD1222 COVID-19 vaccine. Sequencing was performed on peripheral blood, taken 28 days after the second AZD1222 dose.

The CDR3 sequence is CASSPEQGPSTEAFF. DNA for the CDR3: TGCGCCAGCAGCCCCGAACAGGGTCCGAGCACTGAAGCTTTCTTT. The V and J genes are TRBV5-1 and TRBJ1-1; tentative D call: TRBD1 (6 bases). From germline, CDR1 is SGHRS and CDR2 YFSETQ. CDR3 length equals 15 residues. The ends were cut back, 4 bases at V and 4 bases at J, with 17 bases in the middle.